What follows is one T cell receptor (beta chain) and its context. The sample comes from a study of cytomegalovirus exposure and HLA in healthy donors. A multiplex PCR was run with 60 Vbeta primers and 13 Jbeta primers. The data were produced by immunoSEQ multiplex PCR, yet TCRdb's version contains in-frame clones alone and is incomplete. The data show 120,000 or so clones, about 86% seen once. The length of the CDR3 is 15 residues. Germline V gene data show CDR1 as KGHSH and CDR2 as LQKENI. With V trimmed by 1 base and J by 1 base, 0 bases remained unmatched. The chain has TRBV18 and TRBJ2-2; 7 bases are shared with TRBD2. This TCR was recovered from a woman between 40 and 50 years old in good health and CMV-seronegative. The source material was PBMCs. The CDR3 loop is CASSPQRGNTGELFF. CDR3 DNA sequence: TGTGCCAGCTCACCACAGCGGGGGAACACCGGGGAGCTGTTTTTT.